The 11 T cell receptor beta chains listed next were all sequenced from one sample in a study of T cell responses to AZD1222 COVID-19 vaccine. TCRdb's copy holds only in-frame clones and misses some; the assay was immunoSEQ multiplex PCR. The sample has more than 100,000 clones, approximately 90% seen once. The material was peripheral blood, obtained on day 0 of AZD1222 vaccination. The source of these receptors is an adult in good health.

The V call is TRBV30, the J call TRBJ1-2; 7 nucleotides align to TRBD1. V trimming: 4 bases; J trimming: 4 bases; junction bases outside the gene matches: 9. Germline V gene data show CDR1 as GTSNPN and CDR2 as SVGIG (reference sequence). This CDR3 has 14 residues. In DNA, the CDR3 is TGTGCCTGGACAGGGGACAGTCTTAGCTATGGCTACACCTTC. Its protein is CAWTGDSLSYGYTF.

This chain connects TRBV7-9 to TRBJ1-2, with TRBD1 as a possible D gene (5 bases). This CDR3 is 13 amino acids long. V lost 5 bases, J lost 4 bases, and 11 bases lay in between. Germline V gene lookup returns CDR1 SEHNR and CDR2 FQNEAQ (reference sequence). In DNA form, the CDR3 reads TGTGCCAGCAGCACCCACAGGACCTATGGCTACACCTTC. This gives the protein CASSTHRTYGYTF.

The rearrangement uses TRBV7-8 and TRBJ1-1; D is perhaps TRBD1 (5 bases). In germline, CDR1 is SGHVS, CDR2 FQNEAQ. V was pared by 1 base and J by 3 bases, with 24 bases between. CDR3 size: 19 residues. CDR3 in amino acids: CASSLVRWGIGRLDTEAFF. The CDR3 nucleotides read TGTGCCAGCAGCTTAGTTCGGTGGGGGATAGGTCGTCTCGACACTGAAGCTTTCTTT. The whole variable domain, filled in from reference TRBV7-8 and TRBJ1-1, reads GAGVSQSPRYKVAKRGQDVALRCDPISGHVSLFWYQQALGQGPEFLTYFQNEAQLDKSGLPSDRFFAERPEGSVSTLKIQRTQQEDSAVYLCASSLVRWGIGRLDTEAFFGQGTRLTVV.

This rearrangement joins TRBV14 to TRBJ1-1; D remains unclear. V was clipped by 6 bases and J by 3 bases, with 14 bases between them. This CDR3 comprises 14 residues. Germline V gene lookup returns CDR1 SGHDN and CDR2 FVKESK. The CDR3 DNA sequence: TGTGCCAGCAGTCCTGCTAGGGATCACACTGAAGCTTTCTTT. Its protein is CASSPARDHTEAFF. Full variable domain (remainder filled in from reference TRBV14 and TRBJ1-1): EAGVTQFPSHSVIEKGQTVTLRCDPISGHDNLYWYRRVMGKEIKFLLHFVKESKQDESGMPNNRFLAERTGGTYSTLKVQPAELEDSGVYFCASSPARDHTEAFFGQGTRLTVV.

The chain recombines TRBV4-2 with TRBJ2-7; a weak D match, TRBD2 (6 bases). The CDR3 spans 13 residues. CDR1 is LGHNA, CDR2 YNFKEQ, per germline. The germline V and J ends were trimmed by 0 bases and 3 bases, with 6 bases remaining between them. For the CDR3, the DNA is TGTGCCAGCAGCCAAGAGCGGGGCTACGAGCAGTACTTC. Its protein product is CASSQERGYEQYF.

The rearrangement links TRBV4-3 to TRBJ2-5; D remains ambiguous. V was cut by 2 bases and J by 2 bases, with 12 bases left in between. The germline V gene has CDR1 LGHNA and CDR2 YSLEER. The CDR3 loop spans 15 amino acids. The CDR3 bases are TGCGCCAGCAGCCAATCCCCGGGCCCGCAAGAGACCCAGTACTTC. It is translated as CASSQSPGPQETQYF.

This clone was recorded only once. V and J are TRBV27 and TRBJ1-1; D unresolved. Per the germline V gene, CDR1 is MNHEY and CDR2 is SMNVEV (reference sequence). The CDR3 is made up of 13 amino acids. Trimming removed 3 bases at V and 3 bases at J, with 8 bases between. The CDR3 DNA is TGTGCCAGCAGTTTGTGGAGGGACACTGAAGCTTTCTTT. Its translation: CASSLWRDTEAFF.

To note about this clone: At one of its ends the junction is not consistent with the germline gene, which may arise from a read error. The CDR3 is CASREGQGRNQPQHF. DNA of the CDR3: TGTGCCAGCAGAGAAGGACAGGGGAGGAATCAGCCCCAGCATTTT. The rearrangement joins TRBV6-1 to TRBJ1-5, with TRBD1 matching 9 bases. The germline CDR1 and CDR2 sequences are MNHNS and SASEGT. CDR3 length: 15 amino acids.

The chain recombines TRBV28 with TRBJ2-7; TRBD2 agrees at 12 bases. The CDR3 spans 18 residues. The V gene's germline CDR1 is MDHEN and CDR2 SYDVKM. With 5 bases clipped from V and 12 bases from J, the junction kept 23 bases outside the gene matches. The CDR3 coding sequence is TGTGCCAGCAGTCCCCGGGACAGGTGGACTAGCGGGACCGGGAGGAGGTACTTC. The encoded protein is CASSPRDRWTSGTGRRYF.

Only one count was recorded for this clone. In DNA form, the CDR3 reads TGTGCCAGCAGTGAATTTAGGTGGTCAGGAACCGATGGCTACACCTTC. Protein sequence: CASSEFRWSGTDGYTF. The chain joins TRBV6-1 to TRBJ1-2; no clear D gene. In germline, CDR1 is MNHNS, CDR2 SASEGT. V lost 2 bases to trimming and J lost 6 bases, with 19 bases between them. There are 16 residues in the CDR3.

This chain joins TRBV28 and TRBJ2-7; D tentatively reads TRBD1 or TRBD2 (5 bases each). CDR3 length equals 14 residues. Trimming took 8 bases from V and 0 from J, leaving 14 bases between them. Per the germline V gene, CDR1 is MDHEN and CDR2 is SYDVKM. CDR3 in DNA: TGTGCCAGCGCCACCGGGACGCCCTCCTACGAGCAGTACTTC. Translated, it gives CASATGTPSYEQYF.